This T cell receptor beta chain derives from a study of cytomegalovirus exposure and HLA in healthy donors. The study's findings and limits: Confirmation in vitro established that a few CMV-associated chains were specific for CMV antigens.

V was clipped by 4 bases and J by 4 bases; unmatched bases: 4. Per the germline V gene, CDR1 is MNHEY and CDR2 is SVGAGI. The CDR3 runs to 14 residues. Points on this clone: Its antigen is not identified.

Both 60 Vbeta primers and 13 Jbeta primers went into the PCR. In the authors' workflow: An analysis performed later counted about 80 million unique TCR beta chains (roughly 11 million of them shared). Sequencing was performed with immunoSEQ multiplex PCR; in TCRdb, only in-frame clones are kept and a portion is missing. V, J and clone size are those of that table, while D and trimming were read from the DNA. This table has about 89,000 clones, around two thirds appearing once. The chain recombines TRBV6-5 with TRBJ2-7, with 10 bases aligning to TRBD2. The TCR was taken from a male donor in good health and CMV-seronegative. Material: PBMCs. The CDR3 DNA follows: TGTGCCAGCAGTTCCCGGACTAGCGGTTACGAGCAGTACTTC. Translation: CASSSRTSGYEQYF.